The T cell receptor (beta chain) under discussion was sequenced for a study of shared clonotypes between healthy human individuals. Germline V gene lookup returns CDR1 GTSNPN and CDR2 SVGIG (reference sequence). The V end lost 3 bases, the J end lost 6 bases, and 23 bases lay between the germline ends. The CDR3 is 17 amino acids. Study-wide points: Estimated clonotype richness was generally higher in naive than memory subsets.

Each donor was a Caucasian adult residing in Nashville, Tennessee. Concerning this clone itself: Its specificity is not known.

An even split of each subset's genomic DNA across several immunoSEQ plates was performed. Replicate PCRs from sorted subsets contained roughly 190 ng DNA, which is 29,000 or so T cell genomes. Sequencing was performed with immunoSEQ multiplex PCR; in TCRdb, only in-frame clones are kept and a portion is missing. The table records roughly 2.4 million clones, 90% to 96% of them present only once. The V call is TRBV30, the J call TRBJ2-2, with D unclear. This sequence was found in a man between 18 and 29 years old in good health. Material: naive CD4+ T cells sorted from blood. Subset of the sample: CD45RA+ positively selected. The CDR3 region is CAWSGVGGVGRPGELFF. The CDR3 region has the DNA TGTGCCTGGAGCGGCGTGGGTGGGGTCGGTCGACCCGGGGAGCTGTTTTTT.